Sequencing of this T cell receptor beta chain was carried out in a study of shared clonotypes between healthy human individuals. Concerning this clone itself: Antigen specificity is unknown.

CD8 cells classed as naive were CD45RO-negative and positively selected for CCR7, excluding terminally differentiated effector memory CD45RA+ cells. Study outcomes and limitations: It was the non-shared clonotypes that had lower generation probabilities than clonotypes shared by all four donors. Estimated clonotype richness was generally higher in naive than memory subsets. Several donors held approximately 4.6% of naive CD4 clonotypes in common.

Every subset's genomic DNA went evenly onto several immunoSEQ plates. TCRdb keeps only in-frame clones here, not all; method: immunoSEQ multiplex PCR. The data contain roughly 890,000 clones, over 90% of them singletons. Germline assignment: CDR1 MGHRA and CDR2 YSYEKL. Trimming shortened V by 0 bases and J by 2 bases, and 13 bases separated the two germline ends. The CDR3 is 16 amino acids. The chain employs TRBV4-1 and TRBJ2-5; D might be TRBD1 (6 bases). The sample consisted of naive CD8+ T cells sorted from blood. This TCR derives from a man under 40 in good health. The CDR3 bases are TGCGCCAGCAGCCAAGAACAGGGTCTAGGGCAAGAGACCCAGTACTTC. Encoded protein: CASSQEQGLGQETQYF.